Listed below are T cell receptor beta chains from one sample, sequenced in a study of T-cell memory formation after mild COVID-19. TCRdb reprocessed the 5' RACE reads with MiXCR, giving one entry per CDR3 protein. The table has about 340,000 distinct CDR3 sequences, approximately 16% seen once. The sequenced sample was PBMCs or a T cell subset sorted from them (not recorded which). The receptors shown here come from a man younger than 35 who had mild COVID-19 (a few samples of this study predate the infection). Cell type and time point are not known. Both conserved end residues are part of each CDR3. D genes are given only for firm matches. For some rows the clone size is stated as once, few or many, or as a class when expanded; others skip it.

J gene: TRBJ2-7; clone size: -; D gene: TRBD2; V gene: TRBV2; CDR3 protein: CASPPTGTSLAEQYF; CDR3 DNA: TGTGCCAGCCCTCCAACCGGGACTAGCCTCGCCGAGCAGTACTTC
J gene: TRBJ1-1; clone size: few; D gene: -; V gene: TRBV29-1; CDR3 protein: CSVVVGEAFF; CDR3 DNA: TGCAGCGTTGTTGTGGGTGAAGCTTTCTTT
J gene: TRBJ1-2; clone size: -; D gene: TRBD1; V gene: TRBV5-1; CDR3 protein: CASSLSSGGYDGYTF; CDR3 DNA: TGCGCCAGCAGCTTGTCGTCAGGGGGCTACGATGGCTACACCTTC
J gene: TRBJ2-2; clone size: -; D gene: -; V gene: TRBV18; CDR3 protein: CASRHTQEPGELFF; CDR3 DNA: TGTGCCAGCAGACATACACAAGAACCCGGGGAGCTGTTTTTT
J gene: TRBJ2-3; clone size: few; D gene: -; V gene: TRBV6-6; CDR3 protein: CASSYPETDTQYF; CDR3 DNA: TGTGCCAGCAGTTACCCCGAGACAGATACGCAGTATTTT
J gene: TRBJ2-5; clone size: -; D gene: -; V gene: TRBV4-1; CDR3 protein: CASSLLWGAHMETQYF; CDR3 DNA: TGCGCCAGCAGCCTTCTATGGGGGGCTCATATGGAGACCCAGTACTTC
J gene: TRBJ2-3; clone size: few; D gene: -; V gene: TRBV7-9; CDR3 protein: CASSRDVDTQYF; CDR3 DNA: TGTGCCAGCAGCAGAGACGTAGATACGCAGTATTTT
J gene: TRBJ2-1; clone size: -; D gene: -; V gene: TRBV11-2; CDR3 protein: CASRRVGRNNEQFF; CDR3 DNA: TGTGCCAGCCGCCGGGTGGGACGGAACAATGAGCAGTTCTTC
J gene: TRBJ2-1; clone size: many; D gene: -; V gene: TRBV12-3/TRBV12-4; CDR3 protein: CASSVGHYNEQFF; CDR3 DNA: TGTGCCAGCAGTGTCGGGCATTACAATGAGCAGTTCTTC
J gene: TRBJ2-3; clone size: -; D gene: -; V gene: TRBV4-3; CDR3 protein: CASSQDVTPSTDTQYF; CDR3 DNA: TGCGCCAGCAGCCAAGACGTGACCCCTAGCACAGATACGCAGTATTTT
J gene: TRBJ1-1; clone size: -; D gene: -; V gene: TRBV7-9; CDR3 protein: CASSLGQPNTEAFF; CDR3 DNA: TGTGCCAGCAGCTTAGGTCAACCGAACACTGAAGCTTTCTTT
J gene: TRBJ1-1; clone size: -; D gene: -; V gene: TRBV9; CDR3 protein: CASSVVPSMNTEAFF; CDR3 DNA: TGTGCCAGCAGCGTAGTGCCAAGCATGAACACTGAAGCTTTCTTT
J gene: TRBJ1-1; clone size: -; D gene: -; V gene: TRBV5-5; CDR3 protein: CASSLDLDRRFSAFF; CDR3 DNA: TGTGCCAGCAGCTTGGACTTAGACAGGAGGTTTAGTGCTTTCTTT
J gene: TRBJ2-3; clone size: -; D gene: -; V gene: TRBV2; CDR3 protein: CASVGFPGSVEDTQYF; CDR3 DNA: TGTGCCAGCGTGGGCTTTCCGGGATCCGTCGAGGATACGCAGTATTTT
J gene: TRBJ2-5; clone size: few; D gene: TRBD1; V gene: TRBV29-1; CDR3 protein: CSVGQGLETQYF; CDR3 DNA: TGCAGCGTCGGACAGGGATTAGAGACCCAGTACTTC
J gene: TRBJ1-2; clone size: many; D gene: -; V gene: TRBV7-2; CDR3 protein: CASSSGTGHYGYTF; CDR3 DNA: TGTGCCAGCAGCTCAGGAACAGGGCACTATGGCTACACCTTC
J gene: TRBJ1-1; clone size: few; D gene: -; V gene: TRBV28; CDR3 protein: CASSLTNLGRNEAFF; CDR3 DNA: TGTGCCAGCAGTTTAACCAACCTCGGCAGAAATGAAGCTTTCTTT
J gene: TRBJ1-2; clone size: -; D gene: -; V gene: TRBV29-1; CDR3 protein: CSAIQLRGNYGYTF; CDR3 DNA: TGCAGCGCCATACAACTAAGGGGGAACTATGGCTACACCTTC
J gene: TRBJ1-5; clone size: few; D gene: -; V gene: TRBV7-9; CDR3 protein: CASSDAFRNQPQHF; CDR3 DNA: TGTGCCAGCAGCGACGCCTTTAGAAATCAGCCCCAGCATTTT
J gene: TRBJ2-7; clone size: -; D gene: TRBD1; V gene: TRBV12-3/TRBV12-4; CDR3 protein: CASSFGTGVHEQYF; CDR3 DNA: TGTGCCAGCAGTTTTGGGACAGGGGTACACGAGCAGTACTTC
J gene: TRBJ2-1; clone size: few; D gene: TRBD2; V gene: TRBV7-6; CDR3 protein: CASSFELAGDNEQFF; CDR3 DNA: TGTGCCAGCAGCTTTGAACTAGCGGGGGACAATGAGCAGTTCTTC
J gene: TRBJ2-7; clone size: many; D gene: -; V gene: TRBV7-9; CDR3 protein: CASLGRGNEQYF; CDR3 DNA: TGTGCCAGTCTCGGCAGGGGTAACGAGCAGTACTTC
J gene: TRBJ2-1; clone size: few; D gene: TRBD2; V gene: TRBV7-3; CDR3 protein: CASSPRAGAGNEQFF; CDR3 DNA: TGTGCCAGCAGCCCCCGAGCGGGGGCTGGGAATGAGCAGTTCTTC
J gene: TRBJ2-1; clone size: few; D gene: TRBD2; V gene: TRBV5-4; CDR3 protein: CASSRQAGLAYNEQFF; CDR3 DNA: TGTGCCAGCAGCCGCCAAGCCGGACTAGCCTACAATGAGCAGTTCTTC
J gene: TRBJ1-1; clone size: few; D gene: -; V gene: TRBV20-1; CDR3 protein: CSARGQPGTYTEAFF; CDR3 DNA: TGCAGTGCTAGAGGCCAGCCTGGGACGTACACTGAAGCTTTCTTT
J gene: TRBJ2-6; clone size: -; D gene: -; V gene: TRBV5-4; CDR3 protein: CASTEEVGANVLTF; CDR3 DNA: TGTGCCAGCACCGAAGAGGTTGGGGCCAACGTCCTGACTTTC
J gene: TRBJ2-3; clone size: few; D gene: TRBD2; V gene: TRBV29-1; CDR3 protein: CSVGAGSTDTQYF; CDR3 DNA: TGCAGCGTTGGAGCGGGGAGCACAGATACGCAGTATTTT
J gene: TRBJ2-6; clone size: few; D gene: -; V gene: TRBV4-2; CDR3 protein: CASSQTVQAGSGANVLTF; CDR3 DNA: TGTGCCAGCAGCCAGACTGTGCAGGCGGGATCTGGGGCCAACGTCCTGACTTTC
J gene: TRBJ2-1; clone size: few; D gene: TRBD2; V gene: TRBV24-1; CDR3 protein: CATSAAGTSENEQFF; CDR3 DNA: TGTGCCACCAGTGCGGCGGGGACTAGCGAGAATGAGCAGTTCTTC